Below are 31 T cell receptor beta chains sequenced from a single sample in a study of T-cell reconstitution after alpha-beta-depleted transplantation in children. Unique molecular identifiers were incorporated during preparation of the TCRbeta library. TCRdb independently ran MiXCR on the PCR reads; one entry per CDR3 protein. The sample consists of under 140,000 distinct CDR3 sequences, 10% of them appearing once. The input for sequencing was PBMCs from the stem cell graft donor, taken from the stem cell graft. These receptors came from a human donor who donated a stem cell graft to a child with acute lymphoblastic leukemia.

This clonotype was recorded at least ten times. The chain couples TRBV5-1 to TRBJ2-1; no reliable D call. V lost 0 bases and J lost 10, with 23 bases in between. Germline-derived CDR1 and CDR2 are SGHRS and YFSETQ. The CDR3 spans 17 residues. The CDR3 region has the DNA TGCGCCAGCAGCTTGGTACCGGGCGCCCCCGAGTCTGGGGAGCAGTTCTTC. It yields the protein CASSLVPGAPESGEQFF. Together with reference TRBV5-1 and TRBJ2-1, the CDR3 gives the full variable domain: KAGVTQTPRYLIKTRGQQVTLSCSPISGHRSVSWYQQTPGQGLQFLFEYFSETQRNKGNFPGRFSGRQFSNSRSEMNVSTLELGDSALYLCASSLVPGAPESGEQFFGPGTRLTVL.

In this sample, this clonotype turned up many times. The chain couples TRBV20-1 to TRBJ2-7, with 11 bases matching TRBD1. From germline, CDR1 is DFQATT and CDR2 SNEGSKA (reference sequence). The CDR3 has 14 amino acids. V shed 5 bases, J shed 1 base, and the junction held 4 bases outside the gene matches. CDR3 protein: CSASRDRGSYEQYF. In DNA, the CDR3 is TGCAGTGCTTCACGGGACAGGGGGTCCTACGAGCAGTACTTC.

Many counts were recorded for this clonotype. The chain employs TRBV6-1 and TRBJ2-7; D gene ambiguous. CDR3 size: 12 residues. V was pared by 6 bases and J by 3 bases, with 9 bases between. In germline, CDR1 is MNHNS, CDR2 SASEGT. The CDR3 reads CASRDLIYEQYF. The CDR3 bases are TGTGCCAGCAGGGACCTTATCTACGAGCAGTACTTC.

This clonotype was recorded a few times. V and J are TRBV4-3 and TRBJ1-2; D is perhaps TRBD1 (6 bases). Germline CDR1 reads LGHNA; CDR2 reads YSLEER. V was pared by 0 bases and J by 2 bases, with 10 bases between. This CDR3 is 15 amino acids long. The CDR3 nucleotides read TGCGCCAGCAGCCAAGAGGACAGCAACAACTATGGCTACACCTTC. The encoded protein is CASSQEDSNNYGYTF.

This clonotype was observed many times. This sequence joins TRBV25-1 and TRBJ2-5, with D unresolved. V gave up 2 bases and J gave up 2 bases, with 9 bases separating them. Germline V gene lookup returns CDR1 MGHDK and CDR2 SYGVNS. The CDR3 is 14 amino acids. The CDR3 sequence: CASSEARVQETQYF. The CDR3 nucleotides are TGTGCCAGCAGTGAAGCCCGGGTACAAGAGACCCAGTACTTC.

In its sample, this clonotype was seen many times. The chain carries TRBV29-1 and TRBJ2-7; 7 bases align to TRBD2. The trim removed 3 bases at V and 3 bases at J, leaving 2 bases unmatched. There are 12 residues in the CDR3. CDR1 is SQVTM, CDR2 ANQGSEA, per germline. CDR3 region: CSVEASGYEQYF. The DNA for the CDR3 is TGCAGCGTTGAGGCTAGCGGCTACGAGCAGTACTTC.

This clonotype has at least ten counts. This chain uses TRBV5-1 with TRBJ1-2; D perhaps matches TRBD1 (6 bases). From germline, CDR1 is SGHRS and CDR2 YFSETQ. The CDR3 is 13 residues long. Trimming took 3 bases from V and 5 from J, leaving 11 bases between them. As DNA, the CDR3 is TGCGCCAGCAGCTCCGGGACACCATATGGCTACACCTTC. It encodes CASSSGTPYGYTF. Together with reference TRBV5-1 and TRBJ1-2, the CDR3 gives the full variable domain: KAGVTQTPRYLIKTRGQQVTLSCSPISGHRSVSWYQQTPGQGLQFLFEYFSETQRNKGNFPGRFSGRQFSNSRSEMNVSTLELGDSALYLCASSSGTPYGYTFGSGTRLTVV.

This clonotype was seen repeatedly, ten times or more. The V and J genes are TRBV20-1 and TRBJ2-3; 7 bases agree with TRBD2. V trimming: 5 bases; J trimming: 4 bases; junction bases outside the gene matches: 9. Germline values: CDR1 DFQATT, CDR2 SNEGSKA (reference sequence). The CDR3 contains 14 residues. In nucleotides, the CDR3 is TGCAGTGCTTCTTCTAGCGGATACTCAGATACGCAGTATTTT. Translation gives CSASSSGYSDTQYF.

The sample holds many counts of this clonotype. The chain has TRBV10-3 and TRBJ1-1; D remains unclear. The CDR3 is 13 amino acids. Trimming took off 4 bases at V and 1 base at J, with 7 bases between the two ends. Germline CDR1 reads ENHRY; CDR2 reads SYGVKD. This CDR3 is CAISGRENTEAFF. The DNA of the CDR3 is TGTGCCATCAGTGGAAGGGAGAACACTGAAGCTTTCTTT.

At least ten counts were recorded for this clonotype. The chain joins TRBV25-1 to TRBJ2-2; D is uncertain. Trimming left V 5 bases short and J 4 bases short, with 20 bases between. Germline values: CDR1 MGHDK, CDR2 SYGVNS. This CDR3 comprises 17 residues. The CDR3 loop reads CASSPMGVQLRTGELFF. Written as DNA, the CDR3 is TGTGCCAGCAGTCCGATGGGCGTGCAGCTACGCACCGGGGAGCTGTTTTTT.

This clonotype was seen repeatedly, ten times or more. The chain employs TRBV6-2 or TRBV6-3 and TRBJ1-2; 10 bases are a match to TRBD1. There are 16 residues in the CDR3. V trimming: 0 bases; J trimming: 4 bases; junction bases outside the gene matches: 5. The germline V gene has CDR1 MNHEY and CDR2 SVGEGT. CDR3 sequence (DNA): TGTGCCAGCAGTTACTCCAGACAGGGGGCTTCCTATGGCTACACCTTC. This encodes CASSYSRQGASYGYTF.

This clonotype was seen ten or more times. The V and J genes are TRBV10-3 and TRBJ1-4, with D maybe TRBD1 (5 bases). V was trimmed by 3 bases and J by 5 bases, leaving 7 bases between them. Germline V lookup: CDR1 ENHRY, CDR2 SYGVKD. There are 13 residues in the CDR3. For the CDR3, the DNA is TGTGCCATCAGTGATGGGGACAATGAAAAACTGTTTTTT. Translating it yields CAISDGDNEKLFF.

This clonotype showed up many times. The rearrangement links TRBV6-1 to TRBJ2-2; no firm D call. V was shortened by 5 bases and J by 0 bases, with 7 bases between the two germline ends. CDR1 is MNHNS and CDR2 is SASEGT in the germline V gene. The CDR3 loop spans 14 amino acids. DNA for the CDR3: TGTGCCAGCAGTCCTTTCGCGAACACCGGGGAGCTGTTTTTT. This encodes CASSPFANTGELFF.

The sample holds many counts of this clonotype. The chain combines TRBV29-1 with TRBJ2-1; 8 bases agree with TRBD1. CDR3 length: 13 residues. From germline, CDR1 is SQVTM and CDR2 ANQGSEA. V lost 6 bases and J lost 4; bases outside the gene matches: 5. CDR3 in DNA: TGCAGCGTCCGACAGGGGCAATACAATGAGCAGTTCTTC. Its translation is CSVRQGQYNEQFF.

This clonotype was recorded at least ten times. DNA of the CDR3: TGTGCCAGATACCGGACATTCTATGGCTACACCTTC. Its protein is CARYRTFYGYTF. This chain links TRBV21-1 with TRBJ1-2; no DNA check was done on the table's D call, TRBD1. TRBV21-1 is a recognized pseudogene. The CDR3 totals 12 residues.

Details on this clonotype: With a much larger clone just one base away, this may be a read error. V and J are TRBV20-1 and TRBJ2-2; D not certain. The germline gives CDR1 DFQATT, CDR2 SNEGSKA (reference sequence). CDR3 length: 14 amino acids. CDR3 sequence: CSATPGQYTWELFF. The DNA for the CDR3 is TGCAGTGCTACCCCGGGCCAGTACACCTGGGAGCTGTTTTTT.

This clonotype has ten or more counts. V is TRBV27 and J is TRBJ2-3; D may be TRBD2 (6 bases). V dropped 5 bases and J dropped 0 bases, with 18 bases sitting between them. There are 17 residues in the CDR3. Germline lookup yields CDR1 MNHEY and CDR2 SMNVEV (reference sequence). CDR3 coding DNA: TGTGCCAGCAGTCAAATTCCTAGCGACTATAGCACAGATACGCAGTATTTT. Translation: CASSQIPSDYSTDTQYF.

This clonotype was recorded at least ten times. This chain joins TRBV27 and TRBJ2-5; no reliable D call. V lost 8 bases to trimming and J lost 5 bases, with 9 bases between them. CDR3 length: 11 amino acids. CDR1 and CDR2 from the germline V gene are MNHEY and SMNVEV (reference sequence). As DNA, the CDR3 is TGTGCCAGCCAGTTTTTGGAGACCCAGTACTTC. It encodes CASQFLETQYF.

This clonotype was observed many times. The genes are TRBV6-1 and TRBJ2-5; no definite D call. CDR1 MNHNS and CDR2 SASEGT come from the germline V gene. This CDR3 is built from 14 residues. V was trimmed by 2 bases and J by 1 base, leaving 8 bases between them. The DNA of the CDR3 is TGTGCCAGCAGTGAATCATGGGGCCAAGAGACCCAGTACTTC. Its translation: CASSESWGQETQYF.

This clonotype was counted at least ten times. This CDR3 reads CASSQSGTMDNEQFF. The CDR3 DNA follows: TGTGCCAGCAGCCAATCCGGGACAATGGACAATGAGCAGTTCTTC. The chain employs TRBV27 and TRBJ2-1, with D possibly matching TRBD1 (6 bases). Germline lookup yields CDR1 MNHEY and CDR2 SMNVEV (reference sequence). The V gene lost 6 bases and the J gene lost 5 bases, with 17 bases spanning the gap. This CDR3 comprises 15 residues.

At least ten counts were recorded for this clonotype. The chain joins TRBV9 to TRBJ1-1; TRBD1 might be the D (5 bases). V lost 0 bases and J 0 bases, leaving 12 bases between the germline ends. The CDR3 runs to 16 residues. Germline V lookup: CDR1 SGDLS, CDR2 YYNGEE. Here the CDR3 reads CASSVGPRVMNTEAFF. The CDR3 DNA sequence: TGTGCCAGCAGCGTAGGCCCCAGGGTGATGAACACTGAAGCTTTCTTT.

The table lists this clonotype with many counts. The chain is built from TRBV14 and TRBJ2-1; 10 bases fit TRBD1. Per the germline V gene, CDR1 is SGHDN and CDR2 is FVKESK. The V and J ends lost 0 bases and 4 bases, in that order; junction bases with no gene match: 12. The CDR3 length is 19 residues. The CDR3 DNA sequence: TGTGCCAGCAGCCAAGATCGGACAGGGGGAGGGAAACTGTACAATGAGCAGTTCTTC. Its translation: CASSQDRTGGGKLYNEQFF.

This clonotype has at least ten counts. The rearrangement links TRBV9 to TRBJ2-4, with D uncertain. Germline V gene sequence: CDR1 SGDLS, CDR2 YYNGEE. This CDR3 has 14 amino acids. V gave up 4 bases and J gave up 1 base, with 9 bases separating them. This CDR3 reads CASSKGAAKNIQYF. The CDR3 DNA is TGTGCCAGCAGCAAGGGCGCGGCCAAAAACATTCAGTACTTC. The full variable domain, completed using reference TRBV9 and TRBJ2-4, is DSGVTQTPKHLITATGQRVTLRCSPRSGDLSVYWYQQSLDQGLQFLIQYYNGEERAKGNILERFSAQQFPDLHSELNLSSLELGDSALYFCASSKGAAKNIQYFGAGTRLSVL.

This clonotype was detected many times. V is TRBV9 and J is TRBJ1-1; D not certain. V dropped 0 bases and J dropped 3 bases, with 12 bases sitting between them. Germline V gene data show CDR1 as SGDLS and CDR2 as YYNGEE. The CDR3 runs to 15 residues. The CDR3 region has the DNA TGTGCCAGCAGCGTAGCTTTGGGAAGTCACACTGAAGCTTTCTTT. Amino acid sequence: CASSVALGSHTEAFF.

Written as DNA, the CDR3 is TGTGCCAGCAGGGGGCTTCGGGAAAACTATGGCTACACCTTC. Protein sequence: CASRGLRENYGYTF. V gene TRBV25-1 combines with J gene TRBJ1-2; tentatively, D is TRBD1 (5 bases). Between the trimmed V and J ends, which lost 6 bases and 2 bases, there was a span of 13 bases. The CDR3 length is 14 residues. The germline gives CDR1 MGHDK, CDR2 SYGVNS.

This clonotype appeared many times. The J gene is TRBJ2-7, the V gene TRBV19; 8 bases are shared with TRBD1. The CDR3 loop spans 14 amino acids. Germline loops: CDR1 LNHDA, CDR2 SQIVND (reference sequence). V dropped 5 bases and J dropped 5; count of bases not matched to a gene: 8. This chain's CDR3 is CASSPGQGADEQYF. The DNA for the CDR3 is TGTGCCAGTAGTCCGGGTCAGGGGGCGGACGAGCAGTACTTC.

This clonotype was seen at least ten times. This sequence joins TRBV20-1 and TRBJ1-2; TRBD1 agrees at 10 bases. In germline, CDR1 is DFQATT, CDR2 SNEGSKA (reference sequence). With V trimmed by 3 bases and J by 1 base, 14 bases remained unmatched. The CDR3 covers 18 residues. DNA of the CDR3: TGCAGTGCTAGTTCCCCAGACAGGGGGCGAAGTCATAACTATGGCTACACCTTC. Encoded protein: CSASSPDRGRSHNYGYTF.

The chain recombines TRBV5-4 with TRBJ1-1; a weak D match, TRBD1 (6 bases). This CDR3 comprises 14 residues. V gave up 0 bases and J gave up 3 bases, with 9 bases separating them. Germline V lookup: CDR1 SGHNT, CDR2 YYREEE (reference sequence). The CDR3 nucleotides are TGTGCCAGCAGCTTGGGCAGGGGCGACACTGAAGCTTTCTTT. Translating gives CASSLGRGDTEAFF.

This clonotype was found many times. The chain couples TRBV7-8 to TRBJ2-7; D is unclear. CDR3 length: 15 amino acids. Per the germline V gene, CDR1 is SGHVS and CDR2 is FQNEAQ. Trimming removed 1 base at V and 3 bases at J, with 13 bases between. CDR3 protein: CASSLGGGSGYEQYF. The CDR3 DNA reads TGTGCCAGCAGCTTAGGAGGCGGCTCCGGCTACGAGCAGTACTTC.

This clonotype has a count of ten or more. The CDR3 here is CASSSRDRENQETQYF. CDR3 sequence (DNA): TGTGCCAGCAGCTCCCGGGACAGGGAGAATCAAGAGACCCAGTACTTC. The rearrangement joins TRBV7-9 to TRBJ2-5; the match to TRBD1 covers 9 bases. CDR3 length: 16 amino acids. Looked up from germline, CDR1 is SEHNR and CDR2 is FQNEAQ (reference sequence). With V trimmed by 4 bases and J by 2 bases, 8 bases remained unmatched.

This clonotype was seen repeatedly, ten times or more. J is TRBJ2-1 and V is TRBV4-3, with 10 bases matching TRBD2. CDR3 length equals 17 residues. The J segment lost 2 bases and the V segment lost 0 bases, leaving 4 bases of the junction unmatched. Germline values: CDR1 LGHNA, CDR2 YSLEER. The CDR3 DNA reads TGCGCCAGCAGCCAAGACAGCGGGGGGGCCGCCTACAATGAGCAGTTCTTC. It encodes CASSQDSGGAAYNEQFF.